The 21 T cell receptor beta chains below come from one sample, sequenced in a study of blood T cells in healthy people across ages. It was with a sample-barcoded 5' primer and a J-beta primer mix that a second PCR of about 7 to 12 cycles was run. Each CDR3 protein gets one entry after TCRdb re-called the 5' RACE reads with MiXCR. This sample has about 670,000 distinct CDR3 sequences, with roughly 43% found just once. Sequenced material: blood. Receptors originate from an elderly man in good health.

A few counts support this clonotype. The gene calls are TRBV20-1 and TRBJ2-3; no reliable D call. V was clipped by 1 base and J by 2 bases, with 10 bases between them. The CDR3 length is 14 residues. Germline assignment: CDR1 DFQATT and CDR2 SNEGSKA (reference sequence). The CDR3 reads CSARVQEITDTQYF. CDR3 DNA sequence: TGCAGTGCTAGAGTGCAGGAGATCACAGATACGCAGTATTTT.

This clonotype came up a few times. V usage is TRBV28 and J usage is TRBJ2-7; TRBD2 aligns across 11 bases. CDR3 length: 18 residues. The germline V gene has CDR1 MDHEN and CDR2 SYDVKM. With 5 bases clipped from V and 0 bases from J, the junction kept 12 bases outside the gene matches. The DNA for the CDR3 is TGTGCCAGCAGTGGAGTAGCGGGAGGGCTAACCCCCTCCTACGAGCAGTACTTC. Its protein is CASSGVAGGLTPSYEQYF.

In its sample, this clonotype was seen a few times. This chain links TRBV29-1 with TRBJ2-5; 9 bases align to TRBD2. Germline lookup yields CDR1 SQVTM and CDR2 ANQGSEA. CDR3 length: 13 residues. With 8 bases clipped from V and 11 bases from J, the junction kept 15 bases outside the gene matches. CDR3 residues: CSFSGGLHNEQYF. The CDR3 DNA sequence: TGCAGCTTTAGCGGGGGATTACACAATGAGCAGTACTTC.

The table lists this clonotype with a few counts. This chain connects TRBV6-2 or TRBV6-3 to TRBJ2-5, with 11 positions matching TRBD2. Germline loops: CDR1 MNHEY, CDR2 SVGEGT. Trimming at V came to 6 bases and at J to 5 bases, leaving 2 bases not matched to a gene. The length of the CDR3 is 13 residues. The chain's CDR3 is CASRRTSGETQYF. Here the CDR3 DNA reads TGTGCCAGCAGACGGACTAGCGGGGAGACCCAGTACTTC.

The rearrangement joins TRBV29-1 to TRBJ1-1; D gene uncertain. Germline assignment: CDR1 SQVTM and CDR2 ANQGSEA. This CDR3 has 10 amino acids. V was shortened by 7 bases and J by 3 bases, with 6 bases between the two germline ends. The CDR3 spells CSALDTEAFF. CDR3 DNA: TGCAGCGCCCTGGACACTGAAGCTTTCTTT.

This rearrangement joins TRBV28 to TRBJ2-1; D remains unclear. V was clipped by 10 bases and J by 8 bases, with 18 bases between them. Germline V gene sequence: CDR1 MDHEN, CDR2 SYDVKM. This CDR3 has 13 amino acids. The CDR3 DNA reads TGTGCCACCATATGGGCCCTCGGCGATGAGCAGTTCTTC. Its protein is CATIWALGDEQFF.

Written as DNA, the CDR3 is TGTGCCAGCAGCCCCGAACTCAGGGGGCAGGATGGCTACACCTTC. Amino acid sequence: CASSPELRGQDGYTF. This chain uses TRBV9 with TRBJ1-2, with 8 bases matching TRBD1. Germline V gene data show CDR1 as SGDLS and CDR2 as YYNGEE. The CDR3 is 15 residues long. V dropped 4 bases and J dropped 6; count of bases not matched to a gene: 11.

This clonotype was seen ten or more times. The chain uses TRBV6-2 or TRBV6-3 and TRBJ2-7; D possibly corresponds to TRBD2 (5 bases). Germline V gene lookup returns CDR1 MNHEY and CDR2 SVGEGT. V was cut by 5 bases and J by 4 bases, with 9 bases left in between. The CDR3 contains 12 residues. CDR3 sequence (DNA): TGTGCCAGCAGTGCGGGTTTATACGAGCAGTACTTC. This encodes CASSAGLYEQYF.

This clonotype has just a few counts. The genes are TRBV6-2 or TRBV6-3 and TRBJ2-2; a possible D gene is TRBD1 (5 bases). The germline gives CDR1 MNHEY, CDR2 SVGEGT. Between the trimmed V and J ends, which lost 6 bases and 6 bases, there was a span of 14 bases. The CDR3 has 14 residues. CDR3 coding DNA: TGTGCCAGCAGGCGGCAGGGAACCGCCGGGGAGCTGTTTTTT. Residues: CASRRQGTAGELFF.

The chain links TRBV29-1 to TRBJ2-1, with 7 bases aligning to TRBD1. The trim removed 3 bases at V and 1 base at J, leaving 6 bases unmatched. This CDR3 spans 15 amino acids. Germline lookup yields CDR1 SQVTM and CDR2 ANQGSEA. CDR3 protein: CSVESGGMSYNEQFF. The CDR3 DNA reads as TGCAGCGTTGAGTCAGGGGGTATGTCCTACAATGAGCAGTTCTTC.

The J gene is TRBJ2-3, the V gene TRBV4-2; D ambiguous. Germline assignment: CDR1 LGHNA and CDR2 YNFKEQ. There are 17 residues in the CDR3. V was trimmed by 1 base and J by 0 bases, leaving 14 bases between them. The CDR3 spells CASSQGVTQPSTDTQYF. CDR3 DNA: TGTGCCAGCAGCCAAGGGGTGACACAACCTAGCACAGATACGCAGTATTTT.

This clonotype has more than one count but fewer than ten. The CDR3 loop reads CAISDQGQGLFNEQYF. The CDR3 nucleotides are TGTGCCATCAGTGATCAGGGACAGGGACTTTTCAATGAGCAGTACTTC. The rearrangement links TRBV10-3 to TRBJ2-1, with 9 bases that match TRBD1. The closer fit of TRBJ2-7 to the DNA end suggests the J call may be wrong. The CDR3 is 16 residues long. Germline loops: CDR1 ENHRY, CDR2 SYGVKD.

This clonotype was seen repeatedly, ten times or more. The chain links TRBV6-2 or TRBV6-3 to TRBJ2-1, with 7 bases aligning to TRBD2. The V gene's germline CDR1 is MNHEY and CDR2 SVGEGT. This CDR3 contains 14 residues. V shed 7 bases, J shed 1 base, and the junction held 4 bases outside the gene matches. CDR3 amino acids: CASTRTSSYNEQFF. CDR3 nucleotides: TGTGCCAGCACCAGGACTAGTTCCTACAATGAGCAGTTCTTC.

CDR3 in amino acids: CASSVSLADTQYF. As DNA, the CDR3 is TGTGCCAGCAGCGTATCGCTTGCAGATACGCAGTATTTT. The V call is TRBV6-4, the J call TRBJ2-3; no firm D call. The germline CDR1 and CDR2 sequences are MRHNA and SNTAGT. The CDR3 has 13 residues. With 6 bases removed from V and 4 bases from J, the gap between germline ends came to 11 bases.

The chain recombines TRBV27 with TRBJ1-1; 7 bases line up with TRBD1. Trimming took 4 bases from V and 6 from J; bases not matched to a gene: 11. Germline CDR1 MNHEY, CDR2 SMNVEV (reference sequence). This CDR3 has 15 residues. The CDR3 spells CASSSYQGEDAEAFF. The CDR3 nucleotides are TGTGCCAGCAGTTCCTACCAGGGGGAGGACGCTGAAGCTTTCTTT.

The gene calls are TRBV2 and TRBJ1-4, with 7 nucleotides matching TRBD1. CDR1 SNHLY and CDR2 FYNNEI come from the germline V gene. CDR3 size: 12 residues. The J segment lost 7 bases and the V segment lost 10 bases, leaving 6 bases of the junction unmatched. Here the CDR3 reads CATSRGSEKLFF. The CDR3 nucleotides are TGTGCCACCTCCAGGGGGAGTGAAAAACTGTTTTTT.

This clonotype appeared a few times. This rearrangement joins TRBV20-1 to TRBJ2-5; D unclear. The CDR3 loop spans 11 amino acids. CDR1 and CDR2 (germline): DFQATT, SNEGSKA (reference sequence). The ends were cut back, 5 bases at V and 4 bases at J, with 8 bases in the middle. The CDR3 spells CSARTRETQYF. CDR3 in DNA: TGCAGTGCTCGGACGAGAGAGACCCAGTACTTC.

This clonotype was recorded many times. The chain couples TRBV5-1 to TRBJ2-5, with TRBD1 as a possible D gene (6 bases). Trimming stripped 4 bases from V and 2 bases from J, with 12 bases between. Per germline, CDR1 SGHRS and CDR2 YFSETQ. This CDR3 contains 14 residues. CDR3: CASSRGQQQETQYF. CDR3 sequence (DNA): TGCGCCAGCAGCAGGGGACAACAACAAGAGACCCAGTACTTC.

CDR3 nucleotide sequence: TGCGCCAGCAGCCAAGCCTGGCCAGGGAGGGATACGCAGTATTTT. Its translation: CASSQAWPGRDTQYF. The chain has TRBV4-1 and TRBJ2-3; D might be TRBD2 (6 bases). The V end lost 1 base, the J end lost 6 bases, and 14 bases lay between the germline ends. The germline V gene has CDR1 MGHRA and CDR2 YSYEKL. CDR3 length: 15 amino acids.

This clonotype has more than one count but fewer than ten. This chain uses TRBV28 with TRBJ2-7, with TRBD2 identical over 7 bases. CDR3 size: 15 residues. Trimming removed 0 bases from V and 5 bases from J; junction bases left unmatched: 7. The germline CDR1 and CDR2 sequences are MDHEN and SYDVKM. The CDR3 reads CASSLWGGRNDEQYF. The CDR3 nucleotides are TGTGCCAGCAGTTTATGGGGCGGGAGAAATGACGAGCAGTACTTC.

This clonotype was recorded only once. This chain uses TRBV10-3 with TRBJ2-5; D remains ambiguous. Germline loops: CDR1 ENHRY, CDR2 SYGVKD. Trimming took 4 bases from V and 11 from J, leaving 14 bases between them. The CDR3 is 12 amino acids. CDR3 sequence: CAISGARYEQYF. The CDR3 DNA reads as TGTGCCATCAGTGGGGCCAGATATGAGCAGTACTTC.